This entry features one TCR beta chain sequence. These data are taken from a study of T cell changes during pregnancy in multiple sclerosis. Method: immunoSEQ multiplex PCR; TCRdb's copy keeps in-frame clones and lacks some. The sample lists roughly 35,000 clones; about 90% were seen once. This CDR3 is 19 amino acids long. Germline CDR1 and CDR2: MNHEY and SMNVEV (reference sequence). The J segment lost 4 bases and the V segment lost 3 bases, leaving 14 bases of the junction unmatched. Sample: CD8+ T cells from peripheral blood mononuclear cells, taken after pregnancy. The TCR sequence derives from a female donor with multiple sclerosis, enrolled in a pregnancy study. The chain joins TRBV27 to TRBJ2-3, with 12 positions matching TRBD2. The CDR3, as DNA: TGTGCCAGCAGTTTCCATAGGTCTTGGCTAGCGGGGGGGCCAGATACGCAGTATTTT. Translation: CASSFHRSWLAGGPDTQYF.